The next 14 T cell receptor beta chains were all read from a single sample in a study of T cell repertoires in aging, cancer and after chemotherapy. TCR beta rearrangements were amplified from peripheral blood genomic DNA. Multiplex touch-down PCR with TRB-A/B primers amplified rearranged V-D-J TRB sequences. MiXCR, run by TCRdb on the multiplex PCR reads, gives a single entry per CDR3 protein. Found here are about 12,000 distinct CDR3 sequences, approximately 30% of them singletons; the top ten hold 9.5% to 13%. Sequenced: blood. Source of these receptors: a human donor in good health. The donor label of this sample is uncertain.

Relative to its sample, this clonotype is medium-sized. The chain is built from TRBV19 and TRBJ1-2, with no clear D. The germline CDR1 and CDR2 sequences are LNHDA and SQIVND (reference sequence). The CDR3 covers 10 residues. The V end lost 8 bases, the J end lost 6 bases, and 7 bases lay between the germline ends. This CDR3 reads CASREDGYTF. Here the CDR3 DNA reads TGTGCCAGTCGTGAGGATGGCTACACCTTC.

V usage is TRBV6-5 and J usage is TRBJ1-1; perhaps TRBD1 as D (6 bases). CDR1 and CDR2 from the germline V gene are MNHEY and SVGAGI. The CDR3 loop spans 17 amino acids. V gave up 2 bases and J gave up 4 bases, with 20 bases separating them. CDR3 sequence reads: CASSYGPGAKGGTEAFF. The CDR3 DNA follows: TGTGCCAGCAGTTACGGTCCAGGGGCCAAGGGTGGCACTGAAGCTTTCTTT.

This clonotype was detected only a few times. This chain uses TRBV24-1 with TRBJ2-2, with a tentative D call TRBD2 (5 bases). The CDR3 is 15 residues long. The V end lost 4 bases, the J end lost 3 bases, and 11 bases lay between the germline ends. The germline gives CDR1 KGHDR, CDR2 SFDVKD. In DNA, the CDR3 is TGTGCCACCAGTGACCACGTGAGGGACACCGGGGAGCTGTTTTTT. Its translation is CATSDHVRDTGELFF.

The chain uses TRBV5-7 and TRBJ1-2, with D uncertain. TRBV5-7 qualifies as an ORF whose function is uncertain. CDR3 length equals 14 residues. Trimming cost V 2 bases and J 9 bases, with 17 bases left between them. CDR3 nucleotide sequence: TGTGCCAGCAGCTTCGGGGTCCCGGTTGTGAGCTACACCTTC. Protein sequence: CASSFGVPVVSYTF.

The chain links TRBV30 to TRBJ1-6; D is undetermined. CDR3 length: 12 amino acids. CDR1 and CDR2 from the germline V gene are GTSNPN and SVGIG (reference sequence). The V gene lost 1 base and the J gene lost 11 bases, with 9 bases spanning the gap. The CDR3 loop is CAWSGGHPPLHF. In DNA form, the CDR3 reads TGTGCCTGGAGTGGGGGTCACCCACCCCTCCACTTT. The entire variable domain, with the rest obtained from reference TRBV30 and TRBJ1-6, is as follows: SQTIHQWPATLVQPVGSPLSLECTVEGTSNPNLYWYRQAAGRGLQLLFYSVGIGQISSEVPQNLSASRPQDRQFILSSKKLLLSDSGFYLCAWSGGHPPLHFGNGTRLTVT.

J is TRBJ2-3 and V is TRBV5-1; the D gene is possibly TRBD2 (6 bases). Trimming left V 6 bases short and J 2 bases short, with 10 bases between. Germline loops: CDR1 SGHRS, CDR2 YFSETQ. The CDR3 sequence is 13 residues long. CDR3 DNA sequence: TGCGCCAGCATGGGACTTCTCACAGATACGCAGTATTTT. Translation gives CASMGLLTDTQYF. Drawing the rest from reference TRBV5-1 and TRBJ2-3, the complete variable domain is KAGVTQTPRYLIKTRGQQVTLSCSPISGHRSVSWYQQTPGQGLQFLFEYFSETQRNKGNFPGRFSGRQFSNSRSEMNVSTLELGDSALYLCASMGLLTDTQYFGPGTRLTVL.

This clonotype was seen a few times. The CDR3 nucleotides read TGCAGTGCTAGCGACAGGGACACTGAAGCTTTCTTT. Translating gives CSASDRDTEAFF. The rearrangement uses TRBV20-1 and TRBJ1-1, with TRBD1 identical over 7 bases. This CDR3 region has 12 residues. The V gene end was trimmed by 3 bases and the J gene end by 3 bases; junction bases not matched to a gene: 1. Per germline, CDR1 DFQATT and CDR2 SNEGSKA (reference sequence).

This clonotype has more than one count but fewer than ten. This chain joins TRBV19 and TRBJ1-4, with unresolved D. The CDR3 has 14 amino acids. Germline CDR1 is LNHDA and CDR2 is SQIVND (reference sequence). Trimming cost V 3 bases and J 1 base, with 6 bases left between them. The CDR3 DNA reads TGTGCCAGTAGTATCGGGCTAACTAATGAAAAACTGTTTTTT. Protein: CASSIGLTNEKLFF.

This clonotype was observed a handful of times. This chain joins TRBV6-5 and TRBJ2-3, with TRBD2 matching 10 bases. Trimming at V came to 2 bases and at J to 0 bases, leaving 14 bases not matched to a gene. Per the germline V gene, CDR1 is MNHEY and CDR2 is SVGAGI. This CDR3 is built from 20 residues. CDR3 loop: CASSYGPPTRTSGSTDTQYF. For the CDR3, the DNA is TGTGCCAGCAGTTACGGACCGCCTACCCGGACTAGCGGTAGCACAGATACGCAGTATTTT.

This chain uses TRBV5-1 with TRBJ1-1, with 7 positions matching TRBD1. The CDR3 sequence is 14 residues long. The germline V gene encodes CDR1 SGHRS and CDR2 YFSETQ. V dropped 4 bases and J dropped 1; count of bases not matched to a gene: 4. CDR3 nucleotide sequence: TGCGCCAGCAGCAGACAGGGAAGGAACACTGAAGCTTTCTTT. Translation gives CASSRQGRNTEAFF.

A few counts support this clonotype. This chain links TRBV5-6 with TRBJ2-1, with 10 positions matching TRBD2. The V gene end was trimmed by 1 base and the J gene end by 0 bases; junction bases not matched to a gene: 4. This CDR3 comprises 17 residues. The germline CDR1 and CDR2 sequences are SGHDT and YYEEEE. CDR3 sequence: CASSLLASGSSYNEQFF. CDR3 nucleotides: TGTGCCAGCAGCTTGCTGGCTAGCGGGAGCTCCTACAATGAGCAGTTCTTC.

This clonotype is medium-sized by share. This chain connects TRBV29-1 to TRBJ2-1, with 12 bases aligning to TRBD2. There are 15 residues in the CDR3. From germline, CDR1 is SQVTM and CDR2 ANQGSEA. Trimming cost V 4 bases and J 5 bases; bases outside gene matches: 6. DNA for the CDR3: TGCAGCGTTGCGAGGACTAGCGGGGCTGACAATGAGCAGTTCTTC. Its protein is CSVARTSGADNEQFF.

To note about this clonotype: This could be a read error, since a much larger clone is one nucleotide away. The J gene is TRBJ2-5, the V gene TRBV30; 7 nucleotides agree with TRBD2. Germline V gene data show CDR1 as GTSNPN and CDR2 as SVGIG (reference sequence). CDR3 size: 14 residues. Losses at the gene ends were 3 bases for V and 5 bases for J; bases not matched to a gene: 9. This CDR3 reads CAWSWGGEGETQYF. The CDR3 nucleotides read TGTGCCTGGAGCTGGGGGGGGGAGGGGGAGACCCAGTACTTC.

V usage is TRBV20-1 and J usage is TRBJ2-2, with D unresolved. Germline loops: CDR1 DFQATT, CDR2 SNEGSKA (reference sequence). This CDR3 comprises 12 residues. The V and J ends lost 3 bases and 6 bases respectively, with 8 bases between them. CDR3: CSARGIAGELFF. The DNA of the CDR3 is TGCAGTGCTAGGGGTATTGCCGGGGAGCTGTTTTTT.